This is a list of T cell receptor beta chains from one sample in a study of breast tumors, draining lymph nodes, adjacent tissues. A single record per CDR3 protein comes from TCRdb applying MiXCR to the multiplex PCR reads. The sample includes about 170,000 distinct CDR3 sequences, around 35% of them seen just once. Sequencing used axillary lymph node tissue. These receptors were obtained from a female donor with breast cancer. Some clones in this sample may be carry-over from other donors' samples. Each CDR3 is given with its conserved first and last residue. D genes are given only for firm matches. Clone sizes are given selectively: once, few, many, or a class where the clone is expanded.

V gene: TRBV9
clone size: NA
J gene: TRBJ2-1
D gene: TRBD1
CDR3 DNA: TGCGCCAGCAGCGTAGCCGGGACAGTTTATAATGAGCAGTTCTTC
CDR3 protein: CASSVAGTVYNEQFF

V gene: TRBV6-5
clone size: many
J gene: TRBJ2-3
D gene: TRBD1
CDR3 DNA: TGTGCCAGCAGTTACTTCACAGGGGGCACAGATACGCAGTATTTT
CDR3 protein: CASSYFTGGTDTQYF

V gene: TRBV9
clone size: many
J gene: TRBJ1-6
D gene: NA
CDR3 DNA: TGTGCCAGCAGCGTAGGGGTAGCCAGTTCACCCCTCCACTTT
CDR3 protein: CASSVGVASSPLHF

V gene: TRBV5-8
clone size: many
J gene: TRBJ2-7
D gene: NA
CDR3 DNA: TGTGCCAGCAGCTCACGGGACATCTCCTACGAGCAGTACTTC
CDR3 protein: CASSSRDISYEQYF

V gene: TRBV3-1
clone size: many
J gene: TRBJ1-2
D gene: NA
CDR3 DNA: TGTGCCAGCAGCCTCCCCGGGGGGTCCGGCTACACCTTC
CDR3 protein: CASSLPGGSGYTF

V gene: TRBV25-1
clone size: NA
J gene: TRBJ1-6
D gene: NA
CDR3 DNA: TGCGCCGAGCGAAGGCCCCGGAATTCACCCCCCCACTTT
CDR3 protein: CAERRPRNSPPHF

V gene: TRBV24-1
clone size: NA
J gene: TRBJ1-2
D gene: NA
CDR3 DNA: TGTGCCCCAGGGAACTATGGCTACACCTTC
CDR3 protein: CAPGNYGYTF

V gene: TRBV27
clone size: NA
J gene: TRBJ1-5
D gene: NA
CDR3 DNA: TGTGCCAGCAGATTACCAGGGTGGGGAAGCAGTCAGCCCCAGCATTTT
CDR3 protein: CASRLPGWGSSQPQHF

V gene: TRBV6-4
clone size: NA
J gene: TRBJ2-2
D gene: NA
CDR3 DNA: TGTGCCAGCAGCCCACCGTTGGGGACCGGGGAGCTGTTTTTT
CDR3 protein: CASSPPLGTGELFF

V gene: TRBV4-3
clone size: many
J gene: TRBJ2-3
D gene: NA
CDR3 DNA: TGCGCCAGCAGCCAAGATCATGGGACGTTCACAGATACGCAGTATTTT
CDR3 protein: CASSQDHGTFTDTQYF

V gene: TRBV15
clone size: many
J gene: TRBJ1-4
D gene: NA
CDR3 DNA: TGTGCCACCAGCAAGAGGACAGTTAATGAAAAACTGTTTTTT
CDR3 protein: CATSKRTVNEKLFF

V gene: TRBV29-1
clone size: many
J gene: TRBJ1-2
D gene: TRBD1
CDR3 DNA: TGCAGCGTTGAGACCGGGACAGGGTATGGCTACACCTTC
CDR3 protein: CSVETGTGYGYTF

V gene: TRBV5-4
clone size: NA
J gene: TRBJ2-7
D gene: NA
CDR3 DNA: TGTGCCAGCAGCTTAGAGCGGCTCGGGGAGCAGTACTTC
CDR3 protein: CASSLERLGEQYF

V gene: TRBV5-1
clone size: many
J gene: TRBJ2-1
D gene: TRBD2
CDR3 DNA: TGCGCCAGCAGCTTGGCCGTGGGACTAGGCGGCAATGAGCAGTTCTTC
CDR3 protein: CASSLAVGLGGNEQFF

V gene: TRBV9
clone size: NA
J gene: TRBJ2-1
D gene: TRBD2
CDR3 DNA: TGTGCCAGCAGCACCGGGGGGGGCCCAGGGTATGGCTACAATGAGCAGTTCTTC
CDR3 protein: CASSTGGGPGYGYNEQFF

V gene: TRBV15
clone size: many
J gene: TRBJ1-6
D gene: NA
CDR3 DNA: TGTGCCACCAGCAGGGGACCCGGGAATTCACCCCTCCACTTT
CDR3 protein: CATSRGPGNSPLHF

V gene: TRBV20-1
clone size: NA
J gene: TRBJ1-4
D gene: TRBD1
CDR3 DNA: TGCAGTGCTAGTGAACAGGGGGCAGGCGGTGAGGAAAAACTGTTTTTT
CDR3 protein: CSASEQGAGGEEKLFF

V gene: TRBV10-1
clone size: many
J gene: TRBJ2-3
D gene: NA
CDR3 DNA: TGCGCCAGCAGTCCGAAAAGGGGCACAGATACGCAGTATTTT
CDR3 protein: CASSPKRGTDTQYF

V gene: TRBV7-7
clone size: many
J gene: TRBJ2-3
D gene: NA
CDR3 DNA: TGTGCTAGCAGCGCCATCACAGATACGCAGTATTTT
CDR3 protein: CASSAITDTQYF

V gene: TRBV15
clone size: NA
J gene: TRBJ1-4
D gene: NA
CDR3 DNA: TGTGCCACCAGCGGACAGATTAGTAATGAAAAACTGTTTTTT
CDR3 protein: CATSGQISNEKLFF

V gene: TRBV30
clone size: many
J gene: TRBJ1-6
D gene: TRBD1
CDR3 DNA: TGTGCCTGGAGTGTCCGTAACGGACAGGGGATCTCCTATAATTCACCCCTCCACTTT
CDR3 protein: CAWSVRNGQGISYNSPLHF

V gene: TRBV7-9
clone size: once
J gene: TRBJ2-3
D gene: TRBD1
CDR3 DNA: TGTGCCAGCAGAAATGCCCGGACAGGAGATACGCAGTATTTT
CDR3 protein: CASRNARTGDTQYF

V gene: TRBV6-5
clone size: many
J gene: TRBJ1-6
D gene: TRBD1
CDR3 DNA: TGTGCCAGCAGTAGACAGGGTAGCCATAATTCACCCCTCCACTTT
CDR3 protein: CASSRQGSHNSPLHF

V gene: TRBV4-3
clone size: NA
J gene: TRBJ2-1
D gene: TRBD2
CDR3 DNA: TGCGCCAGCAGCCTCGGTAGCGGGAGCTTCCACAATGAGCAGTTCTTC
CDR3 protein: CASSLGSGSFHNEQFF

V gene: TRBV6-1
clone size: NA
J gene: TRBJ1-1
D gene: NA
CDR3 DNA: TGTGCCAGCAGTGTCAGCCTTATTAACACTGAAGCTTTCTTT
CDR3 protein: CASSVSLINTEAFF

V gene: TRBV15
clone size: NA
J gene: TRBJ2-1
D gene: NA
CDR3 DNA: TGTGCCACCAGCACAAGGGGCACCCACAATGAGCAGTTCTTC
CDR3 protein: CATSTRGTHNEQFF

V gene: TRBV2
clone size: few
J gene: TRBJ1-3
D gene: TRBD1
CDR3 DNA: TGTGCCAGAAACAGGGGGGACTCTGGAAACACCATATATTTT
CDR3 protein: CARNRGDSGNTIYF

V gene: TRBV5-6
clone size: many
J gene: TRBJ2-5
D gene: NA
CDR3 DNA: TGTGCCAGCAGCTTGCAGTTCAGGCAACAGACCCAGTACTTC
CDR3 protein: CASSLQFRQQTQYF

V gene: TRBV4-1
clone size: many
J gene: TRBJ2-1
D gene: NA
CDR3 DNA: TGCGCCAGCAGCCAAGAGGGCGCCCCAGGGGACTACAATGAGCAGTTCTTC
CDR3 protein: CASSQEGAPGDYNEQFF

V gene: TRBV2
clone size: many
J gene: TRBJ2-1
D gene: TRBD2
CDR3 DNA: TGTGCCAGCAGTGAAGCGCTTCTACTAGCGGCTATCATTGAGCAGTTCTTC
CDR3 protein: CASSEALLLAAIIEQFF

V gene: TRBV5-6
clone size: NA
J gene: TRBJ2-5
D gene: NA
CDR3 DNA: TGTGCCAGCAGCTTTGCTGGGGCGACCCAGTACTTC
CDR3 protein: CASSFAGATQYF

V gene: TRBV3-1
clone size: few
J gene: TRBJ2-1
D gene: TRBD1
CDR3 DNA: TGTGCCAGCAGCCAACCGGGACAGGGGGGAAATGAGCAGTTCTTC
CDR3 protein: CASSQPGQGGNEQFF

V gene: TRBV20-1
clone size: NA
J gene: TRBJ1-1
D gene: NA
CDR3 DNA: TGCAGTGCTAGCCTGGGGAGGGGGGACGCTGAAGCTTTCTTT
CDR3 protein: CSASLGRGDAEAFF

V gene: TRBV6-2/TRBV6-3
clone size: NA
J gene: TRBJ2-1
D gene: NA
CDR3 DNA: TGTGCCAGCAGTTACAGGGGGGGCGAGCAGTTCTTC
CDR3 protein: CASSYRGGEQFF

V gene: TRBV6-1
clone size: many
J gene: TRBJ1-5
D gene: NA
CDR3 DNA: TGTGCCAGCAGATCCCCGGGGCTGGGTCAGCCCCAGCATTTT
CDR3 protein: CASRSPGLGQPQHF

V gene: TRBV11-2
clone size: NA
J gene: TRBJ2-1
D gene: TRBD2
CDR3 DNA: TGTGCCAGCAGGCGGACTAGCGGGGGGTCCTCCTACAATGAGCAGTTCTTC
CDR3 protein: CASRRTSGGSSYNEQFF

V gene: TRBV20-1
clone size: many
J gene: TRBJ2-7
D gene: NA
CDR3 DNA: TGCAGTGCTCTTGGTTGGGGGACCGGGTACGAGCAGTACTTC
CDR3 protein: CSALGWGTGYEQYF

V gene: TRBV12-3/TRBV12-4
clone size: many
J gene: TRBJ2-6
D gene: NA
CDR3 DNA: TGTGCCAGCAGTGCCTTCCCTAGACTTACTGGGGCCAACGTCCTGACTTTC
CDR3 protein: CASSAFPRLTGANVLTF

V gene: TRBV15
clone size: once
J gene: TRBJ1-5
D gene: TRBD1
CDR3 DNA: TGTGCCACCAGACAGGGGTGGGAGGGCGACCAGCCCCAGCATTTT
CDR3 protein: CATRQGWEGDQPQHF

V gene: TRBV7-6
clone size: NA
J gene: TRBJ2-1
D gene: TRBD2
CDR3 DNA: TGTGCCAGCAGCGTAGAAACTAGCGTCCGAGCGGGAGGAAATGAGCAGTTCTTC
CDR3 protein: CASSVETSVRAGGNEQFF

V gene: TRBV7-3
clone size: many
J gene: TRBJ2-2
D gene: TRBD1
CDR3 DNA: TGTGCCAGCAGCGAACGGACAGGGGGAAGCACCGGGGAGCTGTTTTTT
CDR3 protein: CASSERTGGSTGELFF

V gene: TRBV10-1
clone size: many
J gene: TRBJ2-1
D gene: NA
CDR3 DNA: TGCGCCAGCAGTAAGGACAGCAATGAGCAGTTCTTC
CDR3 protein: CASSKDSNEQFF

V gene: TRBV7-2
clone size: NA
J gene: TRBJ2-5
D gene: NA
CDR3 DNA: TGTGCCAGCAGCTTAGGGGGGGTTGAGACCCAGTACTTC
CDR3 protein: CASSLGGVETQYF

V gene: TRBV2
clone size: NA
J gene: TRBJ2-5
D gene: NA
CDR3 DNA: TGTGCCACTAGAGGAAGGGAAGGGCGGCTCCGCGTTAGGGATCAGCCCCAGTACTTC
CDR3 protein: CATRGREGRLRVRDQPQYF

V gene: TRBV30
clone size: many
J gene: TRBJ2-7
D gene: TRBD1
CDR3 DNA: TGTGCCTCCACCGGGACAGCCTCCTACGAGCAGTACTTC
CDR3 protein: CASTGTASYEQYF

V gene: TRBV29-1
clone size: NA
J gene: TRBJ2-3
D gene: NA
CDR3 DNA: TGCAGCGTTGAAGGACAAACAGATACGCAGTATTTT
CDR3 protein: CSVEGQTDTQYF

V gene: TRBV6-5
clone size: once
J gene: TRBJ1-1
D gene: NA
CDR3 DNA: TGTGCCAGCAGGATGACAGGACTGAACACTGAAGCTTTCTTT
CDR3 protein: CASRMTGLNTEAFF

V gene: TRBV12-3/TRBV12-4
clone size: NA
J gene: TRBJ2-2
D gene: NA
CDR3 DNA: TGTGCCAGCAGTTTCCAGGGCGGCACCGGGGAGCTGTTTTTT
CDR3 protein: CASSFQGGTGELFF

V gene: TRBV2
clone size: NA
J gene: TRBJ1-6
D gene: TRBD1
CDR3 DNA: TGTGCCAGCCTGACGGGACAGGGGGCTGGTAATTCACCCCTCCACTTT
CDR3 protein: CASLTGQGAGNSPLHF

V gene: TRBV11-2
clone size: many
J gene: TRBJ2-7
D gene: NA
CDR3 DNA: TGTGCCAGCAGCTTAGATAGTTTTCGGGTTAGCTCCTACGAGCAGTACTTC
CDR3 protein: CASSLDSFRVSSYEQYF

V gene: TRBV6-6
clone size: many
J gene: TRBJ1-4
D gene: NA
CDR3 DNA: TGTGCCAGCAGTTACCTTGGGGGGGAACTGTTTTTT
CDR3 protein: CASSYLGGELFF

V gene: TRBV12-3/TRBV12-4
clone size: many
J gene: TRBJ1-2
D gene: TRBD1
CDR3 DNA: TGTGCCAGCAGTTTCGCCCGACAGGGCTCCGCTTCTAACTATGGCTACACCTTC
CDR3 protein: CASSFARQGSASNYGYTF

V gene: TRBV6-5
clone size: many
J gene: TRBJ1-6
D gene: TRBD1
CDR3 DNA: TGTGCCACCCACCCCGACAGGGCTAATTCACCCCTCCACTTT
CDR3 protein: CATHPDRANSPLHF

V gene: TRBV7-2
clone size: many
J gene: TRBJ2-7
D gene: NA
CDR3 DNA: TGTGCCAGCAGCTTTTCGCTAACACAAAATCACGAGCAGTACTTC
CDR3 protein: CASSFSLTQNHEQYF

V gene: TRBV6-4
clone size: many
J gene: TRBJ1-5
D gene: NA
CDR3 DNA: TGTGCCAGCAGTGCCGAAGGCAATCAGCCCCAGCATTTT
CDR3 protein: CASSAEGNQPQHF